The present T cell receptor beta chain was sequenced within a study of T cell changes during pregnancy in multiple sclerosis (dated by TCRdb to about 2019). Study-level background: In women with multiple sclerosis, the researchers looked at how the T cell repertoire shifted as pregnancy progressed.

Remarks on this clone: Its target antigen remains unknown. No base quality information exists; no much larger clone differs at one position.

From cysteine to phenylalanine, the CDR3 is 16 amino acids long. Just the 48-base CDR3 DNA is kept, in frame starting at base 1. The V end gives up 4 bases and the J end 5 bases, leaving 12 bases in the junction not matched to a gene. The germline V gene encodes CDR1 SGHVS and CDR2 FNYEAQ. Library construction relied on the immunoSEQ multiplex PCR assay. TCRdb carries this immuneACCESS record with in-frame sequences only. Its versions omit some clonotypes, under half of them owing to an unresolved V gene in the studies checked, with the rest unexplained. The sample has approximately 46,000 clones on record, 75% to 95% of them singletons. About 3% of the sample lies in the top ten.

The rearrangement joined TRBV7-6 to TRBJ1-1, with 8 central nucleotides matching TRBD1. The origin of this receptor is a female donor with multiple sclerosis, enrolled in a pregnancy study. Sequenced material: CD8+ T cells from peripheral blood mononuclear cells, taken in the second trimester of pregnancy. For the CDR3, the sequence is CASSSSVQGARTEAFF. The nucleotide sequence reads as follows: TGTGCCAGCAGCTCCTCCGTTCAGGGGGCGCGGACTGAAGCTTTCTTT.